The rows below give T cell receptor beta chains drawn from one sample of a study of OX40 agonist ivuxolimab in advanced cancers. Measured with immunoSEQ multiplex PCR; TCRdb has only the in-frame clones, and not every one. Of more than 80,000 clones listed, about 89% are singletons. The sample consisted of CD4+ or CD8+ T cells sorted from blood, taken in a trial of the OX40 agonist ivuxolimab. These receptors were taken from an adult with an advanced solid tumor such as melanoma, head and neck, liver or kidney cancer. CDR3s include the opening cysteine and the closing phenylalanine or tryptophan. A D gene is named only where the DNA matches it firmly. Clone size is shown for a subset of rows, as once, few, many or a class of expanded clone.

clone_size,v_call,d_call,j_call,cdr3_nt,cdr3_aa
few,TRBV18,NA,TRBJ1-2,TGTGCCAGCTCACCTGGGGGGACTATGTCCCTTGGCTACACCTTC,CASSPGGTMSLGYTF
NA,TRBV11-2,TRBD2,TRBJ2-1,TGTGCCAGCAGCTTATATACAGCGAGCAGCGGGAGGCCCCGTGAGCAGTTCTTC,CASSLYTASSGRPREQFF
NA,TRBV18,NA,TRBJ2-1,TGTGCCAGCTCACTGCTGGTAGCCTACAATGAGCAGTTCTTC,CASSLLVAYNEQFF
NA,TRBV5-6,NA,TRBJ2-1,TGTGCCAGCAGCTTGGCCGAGGACGCTTACTCCTACAATGAGCAGTTCTTC,CASSLAEDAYSYNEQFF
NA,TRBV6-5,NA,TRBJ2-7,TGTGCCAGCAGTTACCGTCACCAACCGGTCATCTACGAGCAGTACTTC,CASSYRHQPVIYEQYF
NA,TRBV7-9,TRBD1,TRBJ2-7,TGTGCCAGCAGCCTCGACAGGGGGACCTACGAGCAGTACTTC,CASSLDRGTYEQYF
NA,TRBV6-4,TRBD1,TRBJ2-7,TGTGCCAGCAGGCGGGACAGGGGGAAGGAGCAGTACTTC,CASRRDRGKEQYF
NA,TRBV28,NA,TRBJ1-5,TGTGCCAGCAGTAGCGGAGGGGCGGTCCAAGAGGAGAGGCCCCAGCATTTT,CASSSGGAVQEERPQHF
NA,TRBV5-4,TRBD2,TRBJ2-7,TGTGCCAGCAGCTTGGAACTAGCGGGTCCTATCAGCTCCTACGAGCAGTACTTC,CASSLELAGPISSYEQYF
NA,TRBV6-4,TRBD2,TRBJ2-3,TGTGCCAGCAGACGAAGGACTAGCGGGAGCTTGGATACGCAGTATTTT,CASRRRTSGSLDTQYF
NA,TRBV4-3,TRBD1,TRBJ2-4,TGCGCCAGCAGCCAAGATCACAGGGGGGAGTACATTCAGTACTTC,CASSQDHRGEYIQYF
NA,TRBV18,NA,TRBJ2-5,TGTGCCAGCTCACCACCTAACCCTAGCGAGGAGACCCAGTACTTC,CASSPPNPSEETQYF
NA,TRBV14,NA,TRBJ2-1,TGTGCCAGCAGCCAAGGGGTATCGGGGGTGGGATACAATGAGCAGTTCTTC,CASSQGVSGVGYNEQFF
NA,TRBV4-1,TRBD2,TRBJ2-1,TGCGCCAGCAGCCACCCCAGGACTAGCGGGACCGTATGGGGGTCTGAGCAGTTCTTC,CASSHPRTSGTVWGSEQFF
NA,TRBV10-3,NA,TRBJ2-7,TGTGCCATCAGTCAGGGGCGCGAGCAGTACTTC,CAISQGREQYF
few,TRBV6-6,NA,TRBJ2-7,TGTGCCAGCAGCCACGGACAGTACGAGCAGTACTTC,CASSHGQYEQYF
NA,TRBV21-1,NA,TRBJ2-1,TGTGCCAGCAGCAAATGCCGACAGGGGGCCTACAATGAGCAGTTCTTC,CASSKCRQGAYNEQFF